Following are 6 T cell receptor beta chains from one sample sequenced in a study of spatial heterogeneity in lung cancer. MiXCR, run by TCRdb on the 5' RACE reads, gives a single entry per CDR3 protein. Of 20,000 to 25,000 distinct CDR3 sequences in the sample, approximately 15% were seen once. Noted time point: sample taken at primary tumor resection. The antigens of these receptors remain unknown. Study-level findings and limits: Counts of expanded intratumoral alpha and beta TCRs tracked tumor mutation counts.

Sequenced here: lung tumor tissue, sampled at surgery. Every receptor here comes from a female donor with early-stage non-small cell lung cancer.

The sample holds many counts of this clonotype. This chain uses TRBV2 with TRBJ2-3; D gene unclear. The CDR3 covers 11 residues. Germline V gene lookup returns CDR1 SNHLY and CDR2 FYNNEI. Between the trimmed V and J ends, which lost 7 bases and 2 bases, there was a span of 4 bases. The CDR3 spells CASTTTDTQYF. CDR3 bases: TGTGCCAGCACTACCACAGATACGCAGTATTTT.

This clonotype has only a few counts. This chain's CDR3 is CASSVTEVGEQYF. The CDR3 DNA reads TGTGCCAGCTCAGTTACCGAAGTAGGCGAGCAGTACTTC. The chain couples TRBV6-6 to TRBJ2-7; unclear D gene. Trimming cost V 8 bases and J 6 bases, with 17 bases left between them. From germline, CDR1 is MNHNY and CDR2 SVGAGI (reference sequence). CDR3 length: 13 amino acids.

In its sample, this clonotype was seen once. The chain is built from TRBV7-8 and TRBJ1-6, with TRBD1 matching 7 bases. J gave up 5 bases and V 0 bases, and 7 bases lay outside the gene matches. The CDR3 sequence is 17 residues long. Germline V gene lookup returns CDR1 SGHVS and CDR2 FQNEAQ. The CDR3 DNA sequence: TGTGCCAGCAGCTTAGCAAGTGGGACAGCTAATAATTCACCCCTCCACTTT. Protein product: CASSLASGTANNSPLHF.

This clonotype came up many times. This chain joins TRBV20-1 and TRBJ2-3, with D unresolved. The V end was cut by 3 bases, the J end by 0 bases, with 4 bases between. The CDR3 contains 12 residues. Germline V gene lookup returns CDR1 DFQATT and CDR2 SNEGSKA (reference sequence). Here the CDR3 DNA reads TGCAGTGCTAGCGGGAGCACAGATACGCAGTATTTT. Translating gives CSASGSTDTQYF.

This chain joins TRBV7-8 and TRBJ2-7; the match to TRBD2 covers 8 bases. V lost 5 bases, J lost 4 bases, and 7 bases stayed unmatched. The CDR3 spans 14 residues. The germline V gene encodes CDR1 SGHVS and CDR2 FQNEAQ. Here the CDR3 DNA reads TGTGCCAGCAGCGGGCAGCGGGAGCCTTACGAGCAGTACTTC. Protein sequence: CASSGQREPYEQYF.

In this sample, this clonotype is medium-sized. The CDR3 region is CASRPTGASYNEQFF. Written as DNA, the CDR3 is TGTGCCAGCAGACCCACAGGGGCCTCCTACAATGAGCAGTTCTTC. The chain links TRBV6-5 to TRBJ2-1; 7 bases map to TRBD1. The CDR3 covers 15 residues. Looked up from germline, CDR1 is MNHEY and CDR2 is SVGAGI. V trimming: 6 bases; J trimming: 0 bases; junction bases outside the gene matches: 5.